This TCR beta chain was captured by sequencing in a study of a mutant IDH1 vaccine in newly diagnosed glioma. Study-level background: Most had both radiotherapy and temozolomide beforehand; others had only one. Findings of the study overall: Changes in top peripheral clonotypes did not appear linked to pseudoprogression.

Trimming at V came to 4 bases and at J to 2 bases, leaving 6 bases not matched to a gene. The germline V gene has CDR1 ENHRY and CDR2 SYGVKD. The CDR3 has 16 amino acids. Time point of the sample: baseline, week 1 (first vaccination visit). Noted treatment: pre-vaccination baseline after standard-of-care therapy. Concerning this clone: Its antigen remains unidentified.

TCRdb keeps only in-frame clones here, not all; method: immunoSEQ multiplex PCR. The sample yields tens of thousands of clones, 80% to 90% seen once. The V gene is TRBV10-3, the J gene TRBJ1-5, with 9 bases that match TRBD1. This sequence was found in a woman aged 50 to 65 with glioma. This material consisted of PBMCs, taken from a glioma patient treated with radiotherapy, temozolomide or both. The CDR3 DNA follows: TGTGCCATCAGTGCTAGGGGACAGGGAGGCAATCAGCCCCAGCATTTT. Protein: CAISARGQGGNQPQHF.